One sample yielded the 27 T cell receptor beta chains listed below, sequenced in a study of Ad26.COV2.S vaccination and SARS-CoV-2 variants. Generated by immunoSEQ multiplex PCR, the TCRdb table keeps only in-frame clones and is missing some. In the table there are over 350,000 clones, less than 90% of which are singletons. Regarding treatment: roughly 19 received Ad26.COV2.S at low or high dose, single or two shots; 5 received placebo; per-sample allocation not given. Samples analyzed were those drawn on day 63 after the first vaccine or placebo injection. Sample: peripheral blood, taken in a trial of Ad26.COV2.S vaccine versus placebo. All receptors derive from a person aged 18-65 years who received the Ad26.COV2.S COVID-19 vaccine or a placebo.

The chain links TRBV5-4 to TRBJ1-1; TRBD1 matches 9 bases. The CDR3 runs 14 residues. J gave up 2 bases and V 4 bases, and 3 bases lay outside the gene matches. Germline-derived CDR1 and CDR2 are SGHNT and YYREEE (reference sequence). This CDR3 is CASSKGQGNTEAFF. CDR3 in DNA: TGTGCCAGCAGCAAGGGACAGGGTAACACTGAAGCTTTCTTT.

The rearrangement uses TRBV7-8 and TRBJ1-4, with D unclear. Trimming took 5 bases from V and 2 from J, leaving 9 bases between them. From germline, CDR1 is SGHVS and CDR2 FQNEAQ. This CDR3 is 14 amino acids long. CDR3 DNA: TGTGCCAGCAGCCTCGGTAGGACTAATGAAAAACTGTTTTTT. It codes for CASSLGRTNEKLFF. Full variable domain (outside the CDR3, taken from reference TRBV7-8 and TRBJ1-4): GAGVSQSPRYKVAKRGQDVALRCDPISGHVSLFWYQQALGQGPEFLTYFQNEAQLDKSGLPSDRFFAERPEGSVSTLKIQRTQQEDSAVYLCASSLGRTNEKLFFGSGTQLSVL.

J is TRBJ1-5 and V is TRBV6-5; D gene unclear. Trimming took 6 bases from V and 9 from J, leaving 15 bases between them. This CDR3 region has 13 residues. Germline V gives CDR1 MNHEY, CDR2 SVGAGI. CDR3 region: CASSEDPLGPQHF. For the CDR3, the DNA is TGTGCCAGCAGCGAGGATCCCCTGGGGCCCCAGCATTTT.

The chain couples TRBV6-5 to TRBJ2-1; tentatively, D is TRBD1 (8 bases). The V and J ends lost 6 bases and 9 bases respectively, with 15 bases between them. In germline, CDR1 is MNHEY, CDR2 SVGAGI. CDR3 size: 13 residues. CDR3 nucleotide sequence: TGTGCCAGCAGACCAGGGGGCGGGGGTGAGCAGTTCTTC. It yields the protein CASRPGGGGEQFF.

This clone appeared a single time. The chain joins TRBV9 to TRBJ1-3; D gene uncertain. The length of the CDR3 is 16 residues. Trimming removed 2 bases at V and 0 bases at J, with 12 bases between. In germline, CDR1 is SGDLS, CDR2 YYNGEE. The DNA for the CDR3 is TGTGCCAGCAGCGTCTCGCGGCCCTCCTCTGGAAACACCATATATTTT. Its protein product is CASSVSRPSSGNTIYF. The variable domain in full, completed from reference TRBV9 and TRBJ1-3, reads DSGVTQTPKHLITATGQRVTLRCSPRSGDLSVYWYQQSLDQGLQFLIQYYNGEERAKGNILERFSAQQFPDLHSELNLSSLELGDSALYFCASSVSRPSSGNTIYFGEGSWLTVV.

The chain combines TRBV19 with TRBJ2-2; TRBD1 agrees at 10 bases. Germline CDR1 and CDR2: LNHDA and SQIVND (reference sequence). V lost 3 bases and J lost 6; bases outside the gene matches: 19. The CDR3 runs 20 residues. The CDR3 region is CASSMWDRGSLHIVPGELFF. The CDR3 nucleotides read TGTGCCAGTAGTATGTGGGACAGGGGTTCCCTTCATATAGTTCCCGGGGAGCTGTTTTTT.

This clone has only one observation. The chain carries TRBV5-1 and TRBJ1-2; no definite D call. The germline V gene encodes CDR1 SGHRS and CDR2 YFSETQ. Trimming removed 7 bases from V and 1 base from J, with 23 bases in between. The CDR3 totals 17 residues. The chain's CDR3 is CASRIWSNKKNNYGYTF. The CDR3, as DNA: TGCGCCAGCCGGATTTGGTCCAATAAAAAGAATAACTATGGCTACACCTTC. Full variable domain (rest looked up from reference TRBV5-1 and TRBJ1-2): KAGVTQTPRYLIKTRGQQVTLSCSPISGHRSVSWYQQTPGQGLQFLFEYFSETQRNKGNFPGRFSGRQFSNSRSEMNVSTLELGDSALYLCASRIWSNKKNNYGYTFGSGTRLTVV.

The V and J genes are TRBV5-1 and TRBJ2-7; TRBD1 is a possible D gene (6 bases). V was shortened by 4 bases and J by 1 base, with 12 bases between the two germline ends. Germline V lookup: CDR1 SGHRS, CDR2 YFSETQ. The CDR3 totals 14 residues. CDR3 in amino acids: CASSLEDSSYEQYF. The CDR3 DNA sequence: TGCGCCAGCAGCCTCGAGGACAGTTCCTACGAGCAGTACTTC.

A single count supports this clone. This chain connects TRBV18 to TRBJ1-1; 7 bases are a match to TRBD1. The germline CDR1 and CDR2 sequences are KGHSH and LQKENI. The CDR3 runs 14 residues. J was trimmed by 1 base and V by 4 bases; bases with no gene match: 3. Written as DNA, the CDR3 is TGTGCCAGCTCACTTGGGACAGCGAACACTGAAGCTTTCTTT. It is translated as CASSLGTANTEAFF.

V and J are TRBV10-3 and TRBJ2-1; 10 bases line up with TRBD2. From germline, CDR1 is ENHRY and CDR2 SYGVKD. The V gene end was trimmed by 4 bases and the J gene end by 9 bases; junction bases not matched to a gene: 6. The CDR3 length is 14 residues. CDR3 sequence reads: CAISVTSGASEQFF. DNA of the CDR3: TGTGCCATCAGTGTAACTAGCGGGGCTAGTGAGCAGTTCTTC.

This clone has only one observation. This rearrangement joins TRBV29-1 to TRBJ2-4; 9 positions match TRBD1. After removal of 6 bases from V and 8 bases from J, the junction contained 8 bases not matched to a gene. The CDR3 runs 13 residues. CDR1 and CDR2 from the germline V gene are SQVTM and ANQGSEA. As DNA, the CDR3 is TGCAGCGTGACAGGGGGGTTTTGGGACATTCAGTACTTC. Amino acids: CSVTGGFWDIQYF.

The genes are TRBV1 and TRBJ1-2; TRBD1, the table's D call, lacks a check against the DNA. TRBV1 is tagged as a pseudogene. This CDR3 comprises 14 residues. Here the CDR3 reads CTSSQGGQMEGYTF. CDR3 coding DNA: TGCACCAGCAGCCAAGGGGGGCAAATGGAGGGCTACACCTTC.

This clone was observed once. The chain employs TRBV27 and TRBJ2-3; 9 positions match TRBD2. CDR1 is MNHEY and CDR2 is SMNVEV in the germline V gene (reference sequence). This CDR3 has 16 residues. V was pared by 4 bases and J by 4 bases, with 9 bases of the junction left unmatched. CDR3 residues: CASSSIRGGAPDTQYF. CDR3 sequence (DNA): TGTGCCAGCAGTTCGATCCGCGGGGGGGCCCCAGATACGCAGTATTTT.

The chain couples TRBV6-5 to TRBJ2-7, with a tentative D call TRBD2 (5 bases). Trimming removed 7 bases at V and 6 bases at J, with 16 bases between. The CDR3 extends over 13 amino acids. The germline V gene encodes CDR1 MNHEY and CDR2 SVGAGI. The CDR3 coding sequence is TGTGCCAGCACCGCCGGAGTGGGGAGCGAGCAGTACTTC. Protein sequence: CASTAGVGSEQYF.

Here the CDR3 reads CASSQGQYYGYTF. The DNA for the CDR3 is TGTGCCAGCAGCCAAGGCCAGTACTATGGCTACACCTTC. This sequence joins TRBV14 and TRBJ1-2; D unresolved. The CDR3 runs to 13 residues. The V gene lost 1 base and the J gene lost 3 bases, with 6 bases spanning the gap. Per the germline V gene, CDR1 is SGHDN and CDR2 is FVKESK. Combining the CDR3 with reference TRBV14 and TRBJ1-2 gives the whole variable domain EAGVTQFPSHSVIEKGQTVTLRCDPISGHDNLYWYRRVMGKEIKFLLHFVKESKQDESGMPNNRFLAERTGGTYSTLKVQPAELEDSGVYFCASSQGQYYGYTFGSGTRLTVV.

The CDR3 protein is CAISESKGQGNQPQHF. The CDR3 nucleotides are TGTGCCATCAGTGAGTCGAAGGGACAGGGGAATCAGCCCCAGCATTTT. The rearrangement uses TRBV10-3 and TRBJ1-5; TRBD1 agrees at 10 bases. The V gene end was trimmed by 0 bases and the J gene end by 4 bases; junction bases not matched to a gene: 3. The CDR3 is 16 amino acids. Germline V gene data show CDR1 as ENHRY and CDR2 as SYGVKD.

The chain is built from TRBV2 and TRBJ1-5; D call uncertain. The germline gives CDR1 SNHLY, CDR2 FYNNEI. Trimming cost V 3 bases and J 3 bases, with 12 bases left between them. CDR3 size: 15 residues. This chain's CDR3 is CASSEAPVVNQPQHF. The CDR3 bases are TGTGCCAGCAGTGAGGCTCCAGTAGTCAATCAGCCCCAGCATTTT.

The CDR3 spells CASSRTGFHGYTF. In DNA, the CDR3 is TGTGCCAGCAGCCGGACAGGCTTCCATGGCTACACCTTC. The chain carries TRBV5-8 and TRBJ1-2; TRBD1 matches 7 bases. V trimming: 4 bases; J trimming: 6 bases; junction bases outside the gene matches: 6. CDR1 and CDR2 from the germline V gene are SGHTS and YDEGEE. This CDR3 has 13 amino acids. The full variable domain, completed using reference TRBV5-8 and TRBJ1-2, is EAGVTQSPTHLIKTRGQQATLRCSPISGHTSVYWYQQALGLGLQFLLWYDEGEERNRGNFPPRFSGRQFPNYSSELNVNALELEDSALYLCASSRTGFHGYTFGSGTRLTVV.

This chain uses TRBV4-1 with TRBJ2-3; D remains ambiguous. V lost 3 bases, J lost 3 bases, and 4 bases lay in between. Germline CDR1 and CDR2: MGHRA and YSYEKL. The CDR3 contains 12 residues. The CDR3 nucleotides are TGCGCCAGCAGCCAGATTACAGATACGCAGTATTTT. Amino acids: CASSQITDTQYF.

J is TRBJ2-7 and V is TRBV3-1 (or the pseudogene TRBV3-2), with 15 bases aligning to TRBD2. The CDR3 has 16 amino acids. The germline V gene has CDR1 LGHDT and CDR2 YNNKEL (reference sequence). V gave up 1 base and J gave up 6 bases; unmatched junction bases: 4. CDR3 loop: CASSQVGLAGGGEQYF. CDR3 nucleotide sequence: TGTGCCAGCAGCCAAGTGGGACTAGCGGGGGGTGGCGAGCAGTACTTC.

The CDR3 sequence: CSVEWSRGSIQPQHF. In nucleotides, the CDR3 is TGCAGCGTTGAGTGGTCGCGGGGGTCGATTCAGCCCCAGCATTTT. J is TRBJ1-5 and V is TRBV29-1; the D gene is possibly TRBD1 (5 bases). Germline V gives CDR1 SQVTM, CDR2 ANQGSEA. The CDR3 is made up of 15 amino acids. Trimming removed 3 bases from V and 6 bases from J, with 18 bases in between.

This chain uses TRBV3-1 (or the pseudogene TRBV3-2) with TRBJ2-1; weak D call: TRBD2 (6 bases). Germline assignment: CDR1 LGHDT and CDR2 YNNKEL (reference sequence). The CDR3 length is 15 residues. Trimming shortened V by 2 bases and J by 4 bases, and 12 bases separated the two germline ends. CDR3 coding DNA: TGTGCCAGCAGCCAATCTTCGGGGGTGTACAATGAGCAGTTCTTC. Its translation: CASSQSSGVYNEQFF.

This rearrangement joins TRBV24-1 to TRBJ1-4; a weak D match, TRBD1 (5 bases). CDR3 length: 15 residues. V was pared by 4 bases and J by 3 bases, with 11 bases between. Germline CDR1 reads KGHDR; CDR2 reads SFDVKD. CDR3 loop: CATSETGTPNEKLFF. CDR3 in DNA: TGTGCCACCAGTGAGACCGGGACCCCTAATGAAAAACTGTTTTTT.

The CDR3 region is CASSESALNQPQHF. The CDR3 DNA is TGCGCCAGCAGTGAGTCGGCCTTAAATCAGCCCCAGCATTTT. V is TRBV10-2 and J is TRBJ1-5; D not resolved. CDR1 is WSHSY and CDR2 is SAAADI in the germline V gene. V was trimmed by 0 bases and J by 4 bases, leaving 7 bases between them. This CDR3 is 14 amino acids long.

The J gene is TRBJ1-2, the V gene TRBV29-1, with a tentative D call TRBD1 (6 bases). V lost 4 bases to trimming and J lost 2 bases, with 14 bases between them. This CDR3 has 14 amino acids. Germline-derived CDR1 and CDR2 are SQVTM and ANQGSEA. The CDR3 spells CSVAGASGNYGYTF. For the CDR3, the DNA is TGCAGCGTTGCAGGGGCGAGTGGGAACTATGGCTACACCTTC. The full variable domain, rest sourced from reference TRBV29-1 and TRBJ1-2, is SAVISQKPSRDICQRGTSLTIQCQVDSQVTMMFWYRQQPGQSLTLIATANQGSEATYESGFVIDKFPISRPNLTFSTLTVSNMSPEDSSIYLCSVAGASGNYGYTFGSGTRLTVV.

This clone was seen once. This rearrangement joins TRBV5-1 to TRBJ2-3, with a possible D match to TRBD1 (6 bases). The CDR3 has 14 amino acids. The ends were cut back, 0 bases at V and 3 bases at J, with 8 bases in the middle. CDR1 and CDR2 (germline): SGHRS, YFSETQ. CDR3 coding DNA: TGCGCCAGCAGCTTGGTCACAGGGACAGATACGCAGTATTTT. This gives the protein CASSLVTGTDTQYF.

The chain is built from TRBV5-1 and TRBJ2-5; 8 bases align to TRBD2. The CDR3 runs 14 residues. In germline, CDR1 is SGHRS, CDR2 YFSETQ. Germline trimming cut 3 bases from V and 5 bases from J; bases unmatched to any gene: 6. CDR3 sequence (DNA): TGCGCCAGCAGCTCCGGGGGGGCCGAGGAGACCCAGTACTTC. Translated, it gives CASSSGGAEETQYF.